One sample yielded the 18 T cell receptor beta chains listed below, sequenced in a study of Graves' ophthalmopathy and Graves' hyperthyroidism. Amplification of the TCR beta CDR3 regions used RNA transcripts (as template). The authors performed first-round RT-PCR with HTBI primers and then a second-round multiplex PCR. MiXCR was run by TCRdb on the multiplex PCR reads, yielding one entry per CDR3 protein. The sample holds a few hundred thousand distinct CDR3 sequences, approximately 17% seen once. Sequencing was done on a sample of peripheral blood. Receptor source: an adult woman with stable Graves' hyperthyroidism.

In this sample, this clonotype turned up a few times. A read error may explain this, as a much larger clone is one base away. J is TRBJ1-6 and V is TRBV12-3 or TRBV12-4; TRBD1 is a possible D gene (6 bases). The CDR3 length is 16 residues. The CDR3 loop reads CASSLRGPGYNSHLHF. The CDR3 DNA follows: TGTGCCAGCAGTTTACGGGGGCCTGGATATAATTCACACCTCCACTTT.

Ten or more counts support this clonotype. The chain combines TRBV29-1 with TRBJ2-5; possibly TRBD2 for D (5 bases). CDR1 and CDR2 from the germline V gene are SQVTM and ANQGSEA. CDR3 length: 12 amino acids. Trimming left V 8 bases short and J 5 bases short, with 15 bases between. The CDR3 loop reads CSLGRRGETQYF. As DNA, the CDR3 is TGCAGCCTCGGACGGCGAGGGGAGACCCAGTACTTC.

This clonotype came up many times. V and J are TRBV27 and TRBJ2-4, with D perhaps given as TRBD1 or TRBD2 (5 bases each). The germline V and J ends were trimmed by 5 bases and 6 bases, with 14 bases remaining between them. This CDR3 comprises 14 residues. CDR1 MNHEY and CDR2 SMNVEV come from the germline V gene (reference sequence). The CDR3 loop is CASSPQGGGNIQYF. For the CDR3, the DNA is TGTGCCAGCAGTCCCCAAGGTGGGGGAAACATTCAGTACTTC.

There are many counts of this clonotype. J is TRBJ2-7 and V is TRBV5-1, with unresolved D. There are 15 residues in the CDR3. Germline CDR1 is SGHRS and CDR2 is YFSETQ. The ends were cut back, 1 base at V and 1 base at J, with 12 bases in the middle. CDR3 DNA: TGCGCCAGCAGCTTGTCAACCACAATTTCCTACGAGCAGTACTTC. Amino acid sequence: CASSLSTTISYEQYF.

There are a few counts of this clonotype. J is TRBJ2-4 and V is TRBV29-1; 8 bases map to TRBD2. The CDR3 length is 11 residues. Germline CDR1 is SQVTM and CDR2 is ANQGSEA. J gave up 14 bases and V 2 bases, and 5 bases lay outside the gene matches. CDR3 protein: CSVERGGFKYF. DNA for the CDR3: TGCAGCGTTGAACGGGGGGGGTTTAAGTACTTC.

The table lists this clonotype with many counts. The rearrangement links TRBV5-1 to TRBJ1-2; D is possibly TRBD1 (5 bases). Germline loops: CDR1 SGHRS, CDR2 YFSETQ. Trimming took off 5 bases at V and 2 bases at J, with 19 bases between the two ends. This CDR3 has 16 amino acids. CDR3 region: CASSSGLAPPNYGYTF. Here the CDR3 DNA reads TGCGCCAGCAGTTCGGGGCTCGCGCCCCCCAACTATGGCTACACCTTC.

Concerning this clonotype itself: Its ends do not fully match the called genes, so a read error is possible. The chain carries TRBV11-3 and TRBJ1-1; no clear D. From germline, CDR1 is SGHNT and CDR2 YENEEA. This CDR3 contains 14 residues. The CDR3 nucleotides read TGTGCCAGCAGCCCTGGGCCCCGGTTCACTGAAACTTTCTTT. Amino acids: CASSPGPRFTETFF.

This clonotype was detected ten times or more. CDR3 sequence: CASSLDRGGSTGELFF. CDR3 sequence (DNA): TGTGCCAGCAGTTTGGACAGGGGGGGTAGTACCGGGGAGCTGTTTTTT. V usage is TRBV7-2 and J usage is TRBJ2-2; 10 positions agree with TRBD1. This CDR3 contains 16 residues. V lost 6 bases, J lost 5 bases, and 9 bases stayed unmatched. Germline loops: CDR1 SGHTA, CDR2 FQGNSA.

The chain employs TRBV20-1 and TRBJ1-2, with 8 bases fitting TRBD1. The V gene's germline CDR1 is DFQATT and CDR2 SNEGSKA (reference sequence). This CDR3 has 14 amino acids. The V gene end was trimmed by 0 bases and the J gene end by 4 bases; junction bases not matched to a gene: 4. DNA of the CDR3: TGCAGTGCTAGAGATAGGACAGGGCCCTATGGCTACACCTTC. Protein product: CSARDRTGPYGYTF.

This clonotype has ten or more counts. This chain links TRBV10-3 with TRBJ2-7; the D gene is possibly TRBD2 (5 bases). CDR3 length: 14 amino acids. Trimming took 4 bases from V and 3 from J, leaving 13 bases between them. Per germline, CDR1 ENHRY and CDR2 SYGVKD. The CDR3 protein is CAISATSGFYEQYF. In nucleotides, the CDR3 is TGTGCCATCAGTGCCACCTCGGGGTTCTACGAGCAGTACTTC.

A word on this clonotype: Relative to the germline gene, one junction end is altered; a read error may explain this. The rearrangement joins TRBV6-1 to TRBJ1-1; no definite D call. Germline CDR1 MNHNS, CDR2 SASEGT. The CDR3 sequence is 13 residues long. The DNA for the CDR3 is TGTGCCAGCAGTGAACTCCTGAAAACTGAAGCTTTCTTT. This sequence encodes CASSELLKTEAFF.

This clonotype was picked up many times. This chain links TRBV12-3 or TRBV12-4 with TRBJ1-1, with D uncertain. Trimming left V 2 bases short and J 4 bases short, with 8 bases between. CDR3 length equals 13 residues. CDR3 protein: CASSLSPTTEAFF. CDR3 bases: TGTGCCAGCAGTTTATCCCCAACCACTGAAGCTTTCTTT.

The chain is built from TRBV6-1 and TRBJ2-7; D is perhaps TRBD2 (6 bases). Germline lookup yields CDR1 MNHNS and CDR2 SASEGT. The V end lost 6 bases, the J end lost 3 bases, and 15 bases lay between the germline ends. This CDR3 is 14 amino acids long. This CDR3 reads CASSAKASDYEQYF. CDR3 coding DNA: TGTGCCAGCAGCGCGAAGGCTAGCGACTACGAGCAGTACTTC.

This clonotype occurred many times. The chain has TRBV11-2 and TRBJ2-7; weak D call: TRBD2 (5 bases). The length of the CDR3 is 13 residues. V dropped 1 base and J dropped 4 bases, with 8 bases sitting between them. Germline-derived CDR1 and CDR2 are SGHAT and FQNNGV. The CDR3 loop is CASSLAAEYEQYF. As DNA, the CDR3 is TGTGCCAGCAGCTTAGCAGCGGAATACGAGCAGTACTTC.

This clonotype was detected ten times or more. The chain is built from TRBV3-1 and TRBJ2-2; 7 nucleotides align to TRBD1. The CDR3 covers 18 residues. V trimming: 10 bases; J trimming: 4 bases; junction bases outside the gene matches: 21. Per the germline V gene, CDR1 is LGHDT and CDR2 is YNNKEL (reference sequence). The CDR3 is CATQHLYDRERGTGELFF. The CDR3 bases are TGTGCCACCCAACACTTATATGACAGGGAGCGTGGCACCGGGGAGCTGTTTTTT. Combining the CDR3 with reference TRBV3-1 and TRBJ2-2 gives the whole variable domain DTAVSQTPKYLVTQMGNDKSIKCEQNLGHDTMYWYKQDSKKFLKIMFSYNNKELIINETVPNRFSPKSPDKAHLNLHINSLELGDSAVYFCATQHLYDRERGTGELFFGEGSRLTVL.

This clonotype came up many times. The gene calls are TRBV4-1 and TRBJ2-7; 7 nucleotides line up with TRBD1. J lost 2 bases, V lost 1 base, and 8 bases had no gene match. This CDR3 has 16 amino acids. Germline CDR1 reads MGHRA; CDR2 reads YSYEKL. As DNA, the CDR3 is TGCGCCAGCAGCCAAGGGCTTCAGGGACAGACCTACGAGCAGTACTTC. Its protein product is CASSQGLQGQTYEQYF.

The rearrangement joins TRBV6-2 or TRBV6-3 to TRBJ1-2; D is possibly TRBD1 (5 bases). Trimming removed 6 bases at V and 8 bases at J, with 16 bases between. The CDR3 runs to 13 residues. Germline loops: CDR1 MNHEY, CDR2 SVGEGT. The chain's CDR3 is CASSPDGTSGYTF. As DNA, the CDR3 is TGTGCCAGCAGCCCGGACGGGACGTCGGGCTACACCTTC.

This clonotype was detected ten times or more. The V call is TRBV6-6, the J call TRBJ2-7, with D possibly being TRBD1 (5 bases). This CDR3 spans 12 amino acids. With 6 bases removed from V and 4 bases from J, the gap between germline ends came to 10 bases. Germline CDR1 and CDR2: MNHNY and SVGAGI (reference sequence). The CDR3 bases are TGTGCCAGCAGGAGGCAGGGATACGAGCAGTACTTC. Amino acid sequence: CASRRQGYEQYF.